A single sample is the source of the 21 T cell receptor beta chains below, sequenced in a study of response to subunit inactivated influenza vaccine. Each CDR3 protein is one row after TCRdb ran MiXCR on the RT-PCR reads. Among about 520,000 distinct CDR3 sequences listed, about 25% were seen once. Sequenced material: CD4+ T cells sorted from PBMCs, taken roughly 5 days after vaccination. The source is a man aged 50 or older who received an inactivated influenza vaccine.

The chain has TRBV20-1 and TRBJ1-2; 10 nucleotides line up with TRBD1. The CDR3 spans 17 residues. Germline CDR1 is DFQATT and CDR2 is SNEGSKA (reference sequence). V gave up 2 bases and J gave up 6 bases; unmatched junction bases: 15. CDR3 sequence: CSARPLGSQDRGHGYTF. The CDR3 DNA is TGCAGTGCTAGACCATTGGGGAGCCAAGACAGGGGGCATGGCTACACCTTC.

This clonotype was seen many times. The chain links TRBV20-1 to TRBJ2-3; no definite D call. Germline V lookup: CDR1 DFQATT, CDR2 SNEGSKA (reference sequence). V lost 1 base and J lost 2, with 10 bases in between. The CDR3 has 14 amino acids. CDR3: CSARGTGNTDTQYF. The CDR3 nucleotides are TGCAGTGCTAGAGGAACCGGAAACACAGATACGCAGTATTTT.

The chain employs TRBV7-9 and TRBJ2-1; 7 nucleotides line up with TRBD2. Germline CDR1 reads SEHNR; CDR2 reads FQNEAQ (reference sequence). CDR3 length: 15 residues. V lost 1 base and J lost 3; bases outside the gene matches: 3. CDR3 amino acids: CASSLVRGVYNEQFF. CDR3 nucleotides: TGTGCCAGCAGCTTAGTCCGGGGGGTCTACAATGAGCAGTTCTTC.

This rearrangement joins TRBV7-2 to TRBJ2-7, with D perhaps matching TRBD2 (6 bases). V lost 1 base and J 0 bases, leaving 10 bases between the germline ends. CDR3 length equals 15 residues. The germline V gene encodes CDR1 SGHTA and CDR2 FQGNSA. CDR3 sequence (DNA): TGTGCCAGCAGCTTAGTTCCGGGACTCTCCTACGAGCAGTACTTC. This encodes CASSLVPGLSYEQYF.

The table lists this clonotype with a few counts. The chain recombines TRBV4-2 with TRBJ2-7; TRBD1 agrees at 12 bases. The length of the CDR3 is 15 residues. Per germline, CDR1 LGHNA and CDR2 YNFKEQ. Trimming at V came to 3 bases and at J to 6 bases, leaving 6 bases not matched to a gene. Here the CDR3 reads CASSQGQGAVGEQYF. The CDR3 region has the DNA TGTGCCAGCAGCCAGGGACAGGGGGCGGTCGGCGAGCAGTACTTC.

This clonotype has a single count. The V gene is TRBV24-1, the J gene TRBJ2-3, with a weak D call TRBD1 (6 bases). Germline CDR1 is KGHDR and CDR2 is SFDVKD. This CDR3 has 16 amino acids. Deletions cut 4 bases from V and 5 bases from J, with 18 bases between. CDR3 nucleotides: TGTGCCACCAGTGACCCGAACTCGACAGGAGGAGATACGCAGTATTTT. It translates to CATSDPNSTGGDTQYF.

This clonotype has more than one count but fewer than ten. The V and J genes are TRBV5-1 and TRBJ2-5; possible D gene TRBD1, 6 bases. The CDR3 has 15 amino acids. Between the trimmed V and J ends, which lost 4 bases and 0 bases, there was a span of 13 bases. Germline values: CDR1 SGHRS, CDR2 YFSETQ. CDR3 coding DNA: TGCGCCAGCAGCGCCGGGACAAAGAACCAAGAGACCCAGTACTTC. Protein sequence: CASSAGTKNQETQYF.

This CDR3 reads CASSFKGAGTGELFF. In DNA form, the CDR3 reads TGCGCCAGCAGCTTCAAGGGGGCGGGTACCGGGGAGCTGTTTTTT. V usage is TRBV5-1 and J usage is TRBJ2-2, with 7 bases lining up with TRBD1. Unmatched junction bases numbered 6, after V lost 2 bases and J lost 5 bases. The CDR3 extends over 15 amino acids. The germline V gene encodes CDR1 SGHRS and CDR2 YFSETQ. Variable domain in full (rest from reference TRBV5-1 and TRBJ2-2): KAGVTQTPRYLIKTRGQQVTLSCSPISGHRSVSWYQQTPGQGLQFLFEYFSETQRNKGNFPGRFSGRQFSNSRSEMNVSTLELGDSALYLCASSFKGAGTGELFFGEGSRLTVL.

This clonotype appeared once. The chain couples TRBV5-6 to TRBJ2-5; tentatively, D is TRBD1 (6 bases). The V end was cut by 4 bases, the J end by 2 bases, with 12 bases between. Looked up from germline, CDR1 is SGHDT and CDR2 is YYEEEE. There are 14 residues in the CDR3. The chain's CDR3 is CASSIGTIQETQYF. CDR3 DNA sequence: TGTGCCAGCAGCATCGGGACAATTCAAGAGACCCAGTACTTC.

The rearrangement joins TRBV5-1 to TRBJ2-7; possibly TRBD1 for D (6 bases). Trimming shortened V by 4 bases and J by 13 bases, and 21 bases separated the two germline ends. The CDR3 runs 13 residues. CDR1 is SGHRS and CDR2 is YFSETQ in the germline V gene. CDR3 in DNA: TGCGCCAGCAGCGCCTCCGGGACATCGGTTGTTTACTTC. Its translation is CASSASGTSVVYF.

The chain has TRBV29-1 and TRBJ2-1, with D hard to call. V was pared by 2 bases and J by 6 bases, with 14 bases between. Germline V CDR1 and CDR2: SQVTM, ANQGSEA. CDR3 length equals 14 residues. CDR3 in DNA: TGCAGCGTTGAATCTGGGATTTTGAGCAATGAGCAGTTCTTC. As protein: CSVESGILSNEQFF.

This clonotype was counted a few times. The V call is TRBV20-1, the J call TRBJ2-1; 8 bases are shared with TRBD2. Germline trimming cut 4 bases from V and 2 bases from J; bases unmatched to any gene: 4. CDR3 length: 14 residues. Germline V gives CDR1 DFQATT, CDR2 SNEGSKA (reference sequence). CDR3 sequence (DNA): TGCAGTGCTAACGGGAGGGGCCCCTACAATGAGCAGTTCTTC. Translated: CSANGRGPYNEQFF.

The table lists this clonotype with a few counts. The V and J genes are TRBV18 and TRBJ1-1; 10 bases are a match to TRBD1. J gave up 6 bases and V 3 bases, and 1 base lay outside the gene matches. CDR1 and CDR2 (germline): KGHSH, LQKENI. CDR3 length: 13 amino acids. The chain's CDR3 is CASSPGTGAEAFF. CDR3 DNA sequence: TGTGCCAGCTCACCCGGGACAGGGGCTGAAGCTTTCTTT.

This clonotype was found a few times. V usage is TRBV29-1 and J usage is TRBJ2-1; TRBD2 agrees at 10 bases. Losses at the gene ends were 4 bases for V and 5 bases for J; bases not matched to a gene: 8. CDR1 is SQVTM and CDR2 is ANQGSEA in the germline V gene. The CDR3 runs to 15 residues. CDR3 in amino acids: CSVAMSGGANNEQFF. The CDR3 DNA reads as TGCAGCGTTGCGATGAGCGGGGGGGCCAACAATGAGCAGTTCTTC.

The CDR3 DNA reads TGCAGTGCTAACTACAATCATGAGCAGTTCTTC. Protein product: CSANYNHEQFF. The gene calls are TRBV20-1 and TRBJ2-1; D unclear. The germline V and J ends were trimmed by 4 bases and 8 bases, with 9 bases remaining between them. The CDR3 has 11 residues. Per germline, CDR1 DFQATT and CDR2 SNEGSKA (reference sequence).

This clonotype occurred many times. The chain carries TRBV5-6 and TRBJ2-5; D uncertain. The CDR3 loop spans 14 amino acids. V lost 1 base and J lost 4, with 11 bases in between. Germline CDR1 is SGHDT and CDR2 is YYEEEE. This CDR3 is CASSLYGYGETQYF. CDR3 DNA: TGTGCCAGCAGCTTGTACGGGTATGGAGAGACCCAGTACTTC.

CDR3 nucleotides: TGTGCCAGCAGTGCTCTAGCGGGAGAGACCCAGTACTTC. Encoded protein: CASSALAGETQYF. The gene calls are TRBV2 and TRBJ2-5; 8 bases align to TRBD2. Germline V gives CDR1 SNHLY, CDR2 FYNNEI. CDR3 length equals 13 residues. Trimming cost V 4 bases and J 4 bases; bases outside gene matches: 2.

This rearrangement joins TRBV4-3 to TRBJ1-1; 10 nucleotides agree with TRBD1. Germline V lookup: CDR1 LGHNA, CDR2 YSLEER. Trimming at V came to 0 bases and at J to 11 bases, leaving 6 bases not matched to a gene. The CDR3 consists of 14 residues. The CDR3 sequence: CASSQEPGQGSAFF. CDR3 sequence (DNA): TGCGCCAGCAGCCAAGAACCGGGACAGGGGTCGGCTTTCTTT.

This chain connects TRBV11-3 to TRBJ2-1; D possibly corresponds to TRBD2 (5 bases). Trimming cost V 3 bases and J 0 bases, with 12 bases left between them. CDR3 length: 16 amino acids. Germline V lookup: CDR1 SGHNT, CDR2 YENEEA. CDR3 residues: CASSFHTGSSYNEQFF. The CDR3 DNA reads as TGTGCCAGCAGCTTCCACACGGGGAGCTCCTACAATGAGCAGTTCTTC.

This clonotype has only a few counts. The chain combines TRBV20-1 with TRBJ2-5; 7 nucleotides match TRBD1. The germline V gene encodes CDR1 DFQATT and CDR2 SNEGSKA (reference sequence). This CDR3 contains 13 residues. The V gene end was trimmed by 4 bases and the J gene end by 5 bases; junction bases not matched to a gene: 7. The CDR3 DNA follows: TGCAGTGCTAAAAGGACAGGTTGGGAGACCCAGTACTTC. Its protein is CSAKRTGWETQYF.

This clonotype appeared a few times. This chain's CDR3 is CASSLEVTPGHIQYF. For the CDR3, the DNA is TGCGCCAGCAGCTTGGAAGTAACCCCGGGGCACATTCAGTACTTC. This chain uses TRBV5-1 with TRBJ2-4, with D perhaps being TRBD1 or TRBD2 (5 bases each). The CDR3 sequence is 15 residues long. Deletions cut 0 bases from V and 8 bases from J, with 15 bases between. CDR1 and CDR2 (germline): SGHRS, YFSETQ.